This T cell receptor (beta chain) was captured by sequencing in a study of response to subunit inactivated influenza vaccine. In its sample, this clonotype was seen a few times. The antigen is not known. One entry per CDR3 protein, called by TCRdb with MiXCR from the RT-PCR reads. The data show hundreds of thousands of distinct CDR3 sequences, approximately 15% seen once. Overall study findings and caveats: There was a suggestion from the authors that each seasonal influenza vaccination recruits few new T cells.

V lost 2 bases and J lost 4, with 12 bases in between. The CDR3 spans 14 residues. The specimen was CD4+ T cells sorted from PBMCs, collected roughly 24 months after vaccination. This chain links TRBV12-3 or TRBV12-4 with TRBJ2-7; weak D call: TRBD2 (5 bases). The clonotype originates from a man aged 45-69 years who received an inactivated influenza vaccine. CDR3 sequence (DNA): TGTGCCAGCAGTTTAAGCGAGGGCAGGTACGAGCAGTACTTC. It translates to CASSLSEGRYEQYF.